The 27 T cell receptor beta chains listed next were all sequenced from one sample in a study of blood T cell repertoires in COVID-19. Sequenced by immunoSEQ multiplex PCR; TCRdb stores in-frame clones only, minus some. The sample lists roughly 250,000 clones, roughly 89% occurring once. Sample: peripheral blood. The receptor set was obtained from a man aged 30 to 39 with acute or convalescent COVID-19.

The chain uses TRBV19 and TRBJ1-5, with 9 nucleotides matching TRBD1. The CDR3 loop spans 15 amino acids. Germline CDR1 reads LNHDA; CDR2 reads SQIVND (reference sequence). J gave up 3 bases and V 6 bases, and 6 bases lay outside the gene matches. The CDR3 sequence is CASSPTGGANQPQHF. CDR3 DNA: TGTGCCAGTAGCCCGACAGGGGGGGCCAATCAGCCCCAGCATTTT.

Only one count was recorded for this clone. The gene calls are TRBV9 and TRBJ1-3, with a weak D call TRBD1 (6 bases). V was shortened by 4 bases and J by 13 bases, with 21 bases between the two germline ends. The CDR3 has 14 amino acids. Germline lookup yields CDR1 SGDLS and CDR2 YYNGEE. CDR3 in DNA: TGTGCCAGCAGCTTGGACAGCAACTCCCCCTCTATATATTTT. As protein: CASSLDSNSPSIYF.

The chain carries TRBV9 and TRBJ1-1; a weak D match, TRBD1 (5 bases). V was trimmed by 3 bases and J by 1 base, leaving 10 bases between them. CDR1 is SGDLS and CDR2 is YYNGEE in the germline V gene. The CDR3 runs to 14 residues. The CDR3 nucleotides read TGTGCCAGCAGCGCCAGACAGAGGAACACTGAAGCTTTCTTT. Protein product: CASSARQRNTEAFF. The full variable domain, its missing parts supplied by reference TRBV9 and TRBJ1-1, is DSGVTQTPKHLITATGQRVTLRCSPRSGDLSVYWYQQSLDQGLQFLIQYYNGEERAKGNILERFSAQQFPDLHSELNLSSLELGDSALYFCASSARQRNTEAFFGQGTRLTVV.

There are a few counts of this clone. V is TRBV7-9 and J is TRBJ2-7; tentatively, D is TRBD1 (6 bases). Germline V gives CDR1 SEHNR, CDR2 FQNEAQ (reference sequence). V was shortened by 5 bases and J by 1 base, with 21 bases between the two germline ends. The CDR3 runs to 17 residues. The CDR3 region has the DNA TGTGCCAGCAGCGCCGGGACACCGTCCCAATTTTCCTACGAGCAGTACTTC. This sequence encodes CASSAGTPSQFSYEQYF.

The chain combines TRBV28 with TRBJ1-6, with TRBD1 matching 8 bases. Germline CDR1 and CDR2: MDHEN and SYDVKM. The CDR3 has 18 residues. Unmatched junction bases numbered 16, after V lost 10 bases and J lost 2 bases. Here the CDR3 DNA reads TGTGCCATCCAGACAGTTCGATTGACAGGGGCCTATAATTCACCCCTCCACTTT. It codes for CAIQTVRLTGAYNSPLHF.

This clone was counted once. The rearrangement links TRBV6-5 to TRBJ1-2, with D maybe TRBD1 (5 bases). Per germline, CDR1 MNHEY and CDR2 SVGAGI. V gave up 8 bases and J gave up 8 bases, with 24 bases separating them. CDR3 length: 15 residues. The CDR3 DNA follows: TGTGCCAGCCTTAGGACCACTCTATCGCCAGGGGGCTACACCTTC. This encodes CASLRTTLSPGGYTF.

The V and J genes are TRBV30 and TRBJ2-1, with 10 bases fitting TRBD2. Germline V gene lookup returns CDR1 GTSNPN and CDR2 SVGIG (reference sequence). The CDR3 has 17 residues. Trimming at V came to 0 bases and at J to 7 bases, leaving 12 bases not matched to a gene. The CDR3 coding sequence is TGTGCCTGGAGTGTAAGGCTAGCGGGAGTAAGTAGGAATGAGCAGTTCTTC. Encoded protein: CAWSVRLAGVSRNEQFF. The variable domain in full, with the rest retrieved from reference TRBV30 and TRBJ2-1, is SQTIHQWPATLVQPVGSPLSLECTVEGTSNPNLYWYRQAAGRGLQLLFYSVGIGQISSEVPQNLSASRPQDRQFILSSKKLLLSDSGFYLCAWSVRLAGVSRNEQFFGPGTRLTVL.

The V gene is TRBV7-3, the J gene TRBJ2-1, with D perhaps matching TRBD1 (5 bases). The V end was cut by 7 bases, the J end by 10 bases, with 20 bases between. The CDR3 consists of 14 residues. CDR1 is SGHTA, CDR2 FQGTGA, per germline. CDR3 coding DNA: TGTGCCAGCACCCTCAACCCACAGGCTCGGGAGCAGTTCTTC. This codes for CASTLNPQAREQFF. The variable domain in full, completed from reference TRBV7-3 and TRBJ2-1, reads GAGVSQTPSNKVTEKGKYVELRCDPISGHTALYWYRQSLGQGPEFLIYFQGTGAADDSGLPNDRFFAVRPEGSVSTLKIQRTERGDSAVYLCASTLNPQAREQFFGPGTRLTVL.

This clone was picked up a small number of times. The V and J genes are TRBV4-1 and TRBJ1-2, with D possibly being TRBD1 (5 bases). The germline V gene encodes CDR1 MGHRA and CDR2 YSYEKL. The CDR3 has 14 amino acids. V was trimmed by 4 bases and J by 6 bases, leaving 15 bases between them. In nucleotides, the CDR3 is TGCGCCAGCAGCCCGCCCGGGGGAGTGGATGGCTACACCTTC. As protein: CASSPPGGVDGYTF.

The chain combines TRBV7-6 with TRBJ2-3; D remains ambiguous. V shed 3 bases and J shed 2 bases, with 12 bases lying between them. CDR3 length: 15 amino acids. In germline, CDR1 is SGHVS, CDR2 FNYEAQ. This CDR3 reads CASSFTTSYTDTQYF. The CDR3 nucleotides are TGTGCCAGCAGCTTTACTACCTCCTACACAGATACGCAGTATTTT.

The genes are TRBV6-5 and TRBJ1-2, with 7 positions matching TRBD1. V lost 6 bases to trimming and J lost 6 bases; unmatched junction nucleotides: 10. The CDR3 runs to 14 residues. The germline gives CDR1 MNHEY, CDR2 SVGAGI. CDR3 nucleotides: TGTGCCAGCAGCCCCCTGACAGGGTTAGATGGCTACACCTTC. As protein: CASSPLTGLDGYTF.

In this sample, this clone turned up a few times. The chain employs TRBV2 and TRBJ2-1; weak D call: TRBD2 (6 bases). Germline-derived CDR1 and CDR2 are SNHLY and FYNNEI. V was pared by 4 bases and J by 1 base, with 14 bases between. The CDR3 consists of 16 residues. CDR3 residues: CASSAIGAGSYNEQFF. The CDR3, as DNA: TGTGCCAGCAGTGCAATTGGGGCGGGGTCCTACAATGAGCAGTTCTTC.

The V call is TRBV6-5, the J call TRBJ2-1, with D possibly TRBD2 on 6 matching bases. CDR3 length: 15 amino acids. Per germline, CDR1 MNHEY and CDR2 SVGAGI. V lost 6 bases and J 4 bases, leaving 16 bases between the germline ends. The DNA of the CDR3 is TGTGCCAGCAGGGTCCAAGCGGGCTCATACAATGAGCAGTTCTTC. Its protein is CASRVQAGSYNEQFF.

This sequence joins TRBV5-1 and TRBJ1-1; 8 nucleotides line up with TRBD1. With 3 bases clipped from V and 4 bases from J, the junction kept 8 bases outside the gene matches. Germline-derived CDR1 and CDR2 are SGHRS and YFSETQ. The CDR3 has 15 amino acids. CDR3 protein: CASSSMTGAVTEAFF. The CDR3 DNA follows: TGCGCCAGCAGCTCCATGACAGGGGCTGTCACTGAAGCTTTCTTT.

The rearrangement links TRBV6-4 to TRBJ1-1, with D unresolved. There are 13 residues in the CDR3. V was shortened by 4 bases and J by 1 base, with 7 bases between the two germline ends. Germline values: CDR1 MRHNA, CDR2 SNTAGT. The CDR3 sequence: CASSATSNTEAFF. CDR3 sequence (DNA): TGTGCCAGCAGTGCGACTTCGAACACTGAAGCTTTCTTT.

This clone was seen only once. This chain links TRBV12-2 with TRBJ1-3; TRBD1 reflects the table's D call only, with no check against the DNA. TRBV12-2 is assigned pseudogene status. The CDR3 totals 15 residues. CDR3 in DNA: TGTGCAAGTCGCCGACAGGGTGGATCTGGAAACACCATATATTTT. Protein product: CASRRQGGSGNTIYF.

The chain joins TRBV6-5 to TRBJ1-2; D is unresolved. There are 15 residues in the CDR3. Germline V CDR1 and CDR2: MNHEY, SVGAGI. Trimming stripped 6 bases from V and 4 bases from J, with 18 bases between. In nucleotides, the CDR3 is TGTGCCAGCAGCCCAGGCCACTCCCAACCCTATGGCTACACCTTC. Translating it yields CASSPGHSQPYGYTF.

This clone was observed a single time. The V gene is TRBV5-1, the J gene TRBJ1-1, with TRBD1 as a possible D gene (6 bases). The CDR3 extends over 14 amino acids. Germline loops: CDR1 SGHRS, CDR2 YFSETQ. V was shortened by 4 bases and J by 1 base, with 11 bases between the two germline ends. The CDR3 bases are TGCGCCAGCAGCCCGGACAGCGAGAACACTGAAGCTTTCTTT. This encodes CASSPDSENTEAFF.

The CDR3 DNA sequence: TGTGCCACCGCACAGGGGGCCGAGGACGAGCAGTACTTC. Amino acid sequence: CATAQGAEDEQYF. The chain combines TRBV28 with TRBJ2-7; 9 bases agree with TRBD1. Trimming at V came to 10 bases and at J to 5 bases, leaving 9 bases not matched to a gene. Looked up from germline, CDR1 is MDHEN and CDR2 is SYDVKM. CDR3 length: 13 residues.

V and J are TRBV4-1 and TRBJ2-3; tentatively, D is TRBD2 (6 bases). The CDR3 is 16 residues long. Trimming took 0 bases from V and 0 from J, leaving 10 bases between them. Germline V gene data show CDR1 as MGHRA and CDR2 as YSYEKL. For the CDR3, the DNA is TGCGCCAGCAGCCAAGAACGTGGGAGGAGCACAGATACGCAGTATTTT. It specifies CASSQERGRSTDTQYF.

V is TRBV19 and J is TRBJ1-4; D possibly corresponds to TRBD1 (6 bases). V shed 5 bases and J shed 8 bases, with 12 bases lying between them. CDR3 length: 13 residues. The germline V gene has CDR1 LNHDA and CDR2 SQIVND (reference sequence). CDR3 in amino acids: CASSPGDTEKLFF. The CDR3 coding sequence is TGTGCCAGTAGTCCCGGGGACACCGAAAAACTGTTTTTT.

The chain combines TRBV3-1 (or the pseudogene TRBV3-2) with TRBJ1-5; TRBD1 agrees at 7 bases. With V trimmed by 9 bases and J by 4 bases, 6 bases remained unmatched. The CDR3 loop spans 13 amino acids. Per the germline V gene, CDR1 is LGHDT and CDR2 is YNNKEL (reference sequence). The DNA of the CDR3 is TGTGCCAGTGGGGGGACAGTTAATCAGCCCCAGCATTTT. This codes for CASGGTVNQPQHF.

This chain connects TRBV20-1 to TRBJ2-6; D not resolved. CDR1 is DFQATT and CDR2 is SNEGSKA in the germline V gene (reference sequence). V dropped 3 bases and J dropped 0 bases, with 9 bases sitting between them. The CDR3 is 15 residues long. In DNA form, the CDR3 reads TGCAGTGCTAGTCCGGGTTTCTCTGGGGCCAACGTCCTGACTTTC. Its protein is CSASPGFSGANVLTF.

CDR3 sequence (DNA): TGTGCCATTGGCAGGGAGGCAGCCACTGAAGCTTTCTTT. Protein sequence: CAIGREAATEAFF. V usage is TRBV10-3 and J usage is TRBJ1-1; TRBD1 is a possible D gene (5 bases). CDR1 is ENHRY and CDR2 is SYGVKD in the germline V gene. V lost 9 bases and J lost 4, with 15 bases in between. This CDR3 comprises 13 residues.

This chain joins TRBV21-1 and TRBJ1-5; TRBD1, the table's D call, was not compared with the DNA. TRBV21-1 is listed as a pseudogene. The CDR3 consists of 17 residues. CDR3 residues: CASSLDRDILFNQPQHF. The DNA of the CDR3 is TGTGCCAGCAGCCTGGACAGGGACATACTATTCAATCAGCCCCAGCATTTT.

The chain combines TRBV19 with TRBJ2-1; D is perhaps TRBD1 (5 bases). CDR1 is LNHDA, CDR2 SQIVND, per germline (reference sequence). This CDR3 has 13 residues. V was shortened by 7 bases and J by 6 bases, with 13 bases between the two germline ends. The CDR3 region is CASTHSRVNEQFF. The CDR3 DNA reads TGTGCCAGTACCCATAGCAGGGTCAATGAGCAGTTCTTC.

With regard to this clone: The sample contains more than one DNA sequence encoding this CDR3. V usage is TRBV28 and J usage is TRBJ1-4, with D perhaps matching TRBD1 (5 bases). Germline V lookup: CDR1 MDHEN, CDR2 SYDVKM. Between the trimmed V and J ends, which lost 1 base and 7 bases, there was a span of 10 bases. The CDR3 has 14 amino acids. CDR3 nucleotide sequence: TGTGCCAGCAGTTTATCCGGGGGGAGTGAAAAACTGTTTTTT. Protein: CASSLSGGSEKLFF.